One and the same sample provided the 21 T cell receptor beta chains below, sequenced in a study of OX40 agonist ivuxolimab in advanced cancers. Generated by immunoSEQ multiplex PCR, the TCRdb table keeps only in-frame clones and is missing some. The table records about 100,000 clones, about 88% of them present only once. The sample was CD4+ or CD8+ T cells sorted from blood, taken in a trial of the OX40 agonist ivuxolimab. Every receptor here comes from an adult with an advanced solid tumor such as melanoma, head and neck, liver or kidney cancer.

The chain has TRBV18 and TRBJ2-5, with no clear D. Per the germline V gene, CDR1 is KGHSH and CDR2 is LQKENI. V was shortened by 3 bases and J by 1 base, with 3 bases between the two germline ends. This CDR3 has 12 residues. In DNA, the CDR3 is TGTGCCAGCTCACCTACCCAAGAGACCCAGTACTTC. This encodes CASSPTQETQYF.

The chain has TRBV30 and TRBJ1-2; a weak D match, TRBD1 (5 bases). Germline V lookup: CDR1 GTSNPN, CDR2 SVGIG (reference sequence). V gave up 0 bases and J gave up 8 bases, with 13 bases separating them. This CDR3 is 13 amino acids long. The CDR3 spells CAWSVRDSGGYTF. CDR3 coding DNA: TGTGCCTGGAGTGTCAGGGATTCAGGCGGCTACACCTTC.

CDR3 region: CASSPLSTVQETQYF. The CDR3 DNA follows: TGTGCCAGCTCACCACTTTCGACAGTACAAGAGACCCAGTACTTC. The genes are TRBV18 and TRBJ2-5; the D gene is possibly TRBD1 (5 bases). CDR3 length equals 15 residues. The germline CDR1 and CDR2 sequences are KGHSH and LQKENI. The V gene lost 1 base and the J gene lost 2 bases, with 11 bases spanning the gap.

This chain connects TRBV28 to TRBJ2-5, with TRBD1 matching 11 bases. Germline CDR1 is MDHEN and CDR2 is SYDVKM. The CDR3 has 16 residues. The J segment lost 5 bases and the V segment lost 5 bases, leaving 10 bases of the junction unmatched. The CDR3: CASSRTGQGATETQYF. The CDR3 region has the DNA TGTGCCAGCAGTCGCACCGGACAGGGGGCGACGGAGACCCAGTACTTC. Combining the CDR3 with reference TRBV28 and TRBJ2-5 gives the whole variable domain DVKVTQSSRYLVKRTGEKVFLECVQDMDHENMFWYRQDPGLGLRLIYFSYDVKMKEKGDIPEGYSVSREKKERFSLILESASTNQTSMYLCASSRTGQGATETQYFGPGTRLLVL.

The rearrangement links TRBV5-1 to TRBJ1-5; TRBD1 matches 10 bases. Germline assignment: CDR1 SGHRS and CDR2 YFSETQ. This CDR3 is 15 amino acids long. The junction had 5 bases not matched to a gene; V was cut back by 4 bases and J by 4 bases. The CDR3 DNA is TGCGCCAGCAGCGTCGGGACAGGGGAAAATCAGCCCCAGCATTTT. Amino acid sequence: CASSVGTGENQPQHF.

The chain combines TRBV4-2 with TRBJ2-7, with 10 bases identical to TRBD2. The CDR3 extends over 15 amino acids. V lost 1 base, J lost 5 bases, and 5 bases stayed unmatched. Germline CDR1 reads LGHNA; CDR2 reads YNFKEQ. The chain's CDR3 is CASSQGQRGGDEQYF. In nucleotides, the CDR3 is TGTGCCAGCAGCCAAGGTCAGCGGGGGGGAGACGAGCAGTACTTC.

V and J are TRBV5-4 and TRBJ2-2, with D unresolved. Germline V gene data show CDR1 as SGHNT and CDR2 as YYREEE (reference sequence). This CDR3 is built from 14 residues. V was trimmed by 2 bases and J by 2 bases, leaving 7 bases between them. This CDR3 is CASSLYPNTGELFF. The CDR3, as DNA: TGTGCCAGCAGCTTATATCCCAACACCGGGGAGCTGTTTTTT.

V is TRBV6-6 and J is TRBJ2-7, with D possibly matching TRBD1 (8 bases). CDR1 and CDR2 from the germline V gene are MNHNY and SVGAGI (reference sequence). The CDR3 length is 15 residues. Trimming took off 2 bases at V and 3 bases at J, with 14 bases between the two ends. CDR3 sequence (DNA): TGTGCCAGCAGTTACATACAGGGGGGGTTCTACGAGCAGTACTTC. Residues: CASSYIQGGFYEQYF.

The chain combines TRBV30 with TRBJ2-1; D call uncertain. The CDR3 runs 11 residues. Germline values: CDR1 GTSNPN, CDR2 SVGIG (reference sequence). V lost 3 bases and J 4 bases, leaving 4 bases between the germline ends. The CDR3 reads CAWRVYNEQFF. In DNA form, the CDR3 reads TGTGCCTGGAGGGTTTACAATGAGCAGTTCTTC. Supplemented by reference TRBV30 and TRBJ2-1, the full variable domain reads SQTIHQWPATLVQPVGSPLSLECTVEGTSNPNLYWYRQAAGRGLQLLFYSVGIGQISSEVPQNLSASRPQDRQFILSSKKLLLSDSGFYLCAWRVYNEQFFGPGTRLTVL.

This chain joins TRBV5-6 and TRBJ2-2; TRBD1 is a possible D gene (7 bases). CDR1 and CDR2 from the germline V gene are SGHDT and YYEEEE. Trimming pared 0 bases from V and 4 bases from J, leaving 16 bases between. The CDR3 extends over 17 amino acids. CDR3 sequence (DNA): TGTGCCAGCAGCTTGGCCAAGGGGGCGCGGGGCACCGGGGAGCTGTTTTTT. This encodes CASSLAKGARGTGELFF.

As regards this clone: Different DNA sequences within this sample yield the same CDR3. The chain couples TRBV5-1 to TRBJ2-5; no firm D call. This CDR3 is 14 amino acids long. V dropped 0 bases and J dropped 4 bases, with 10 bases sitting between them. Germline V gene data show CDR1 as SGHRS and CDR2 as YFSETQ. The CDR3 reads CASSLAGAGETQYF. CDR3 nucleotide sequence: TGCGCCAGCAGCTTGGCGGGTGCCGGAGAGACCCAGTACTTC.

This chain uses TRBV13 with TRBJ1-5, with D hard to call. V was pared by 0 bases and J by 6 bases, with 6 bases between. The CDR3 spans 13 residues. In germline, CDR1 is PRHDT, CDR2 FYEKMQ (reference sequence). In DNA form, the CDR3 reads TGTGCCAGCAGCTTAGGCCTTATTCAGCCCCAGCATTTT. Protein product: CASSLGLIQPQHF. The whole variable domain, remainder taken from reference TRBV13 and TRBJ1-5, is AAGVIQSPRHLIKEKRETATLKCYPIPRHDTVYWYQQGPGQDPQFLISFYEKMQSDKGSIPDRFSAQQFSDYHSELNMSSLELGDSALYFCASSLGLIQPQHFGDGTRLSIL.

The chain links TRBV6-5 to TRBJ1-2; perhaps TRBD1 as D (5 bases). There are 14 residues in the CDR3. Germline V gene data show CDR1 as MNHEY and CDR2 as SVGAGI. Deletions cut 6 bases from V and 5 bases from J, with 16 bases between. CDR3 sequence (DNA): TGTGCCAGCAGCCCCCTGGGACCCTTATATGGCTACACCTTC. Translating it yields CASSPLGPLYGYTF.

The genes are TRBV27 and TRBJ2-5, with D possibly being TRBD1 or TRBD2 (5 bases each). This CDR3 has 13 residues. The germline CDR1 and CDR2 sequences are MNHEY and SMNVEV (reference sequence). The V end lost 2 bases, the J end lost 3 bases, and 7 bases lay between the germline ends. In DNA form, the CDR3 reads TGTGCCAGCAGTTTAAGGGGAGAAGAGACCCAGTACTTC. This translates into CASSLRGEETQYF.

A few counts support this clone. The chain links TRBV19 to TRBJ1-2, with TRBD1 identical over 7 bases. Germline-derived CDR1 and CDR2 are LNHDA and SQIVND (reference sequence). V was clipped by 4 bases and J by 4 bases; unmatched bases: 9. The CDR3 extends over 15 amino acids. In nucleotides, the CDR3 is TGTGCCAGTAGTAAGGGACAGCATAATTTCTATGGCTACACCTTC. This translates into CASSKGQHNFYGYTF.

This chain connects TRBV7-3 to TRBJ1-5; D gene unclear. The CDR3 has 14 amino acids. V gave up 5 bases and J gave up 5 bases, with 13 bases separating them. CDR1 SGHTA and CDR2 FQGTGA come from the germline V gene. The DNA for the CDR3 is TGTGCCAGCAGCCGTACGGGCCCTGATCAGCCCCAGCATTTT. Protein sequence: CASSRTGPDQPQHF.

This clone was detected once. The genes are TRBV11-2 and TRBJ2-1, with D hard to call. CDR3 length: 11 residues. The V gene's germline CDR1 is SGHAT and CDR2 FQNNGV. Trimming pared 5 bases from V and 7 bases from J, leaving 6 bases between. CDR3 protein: CASSPLNEQFF. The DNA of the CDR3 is TGTGCCAGCAGCCCACTGAATGAGCAGTTCTTC.

CDR3 in DNA: TGTGCCTGGAGCCCATCCCCGGGGAGTAGCACAGATACGCAGTATTTT. It is translated as CAWSPSPGSSTDTQYF. V usage is TRBV30 and J usage is TRBJ2-3; D is perhaps TRBD2 (5 bases). V dropped 3 bases and J dropped 0 bases, with 16 bases sitting between them. The CDR3 totals 16 residues. CDR1 and CDR2 from the germline V gene are GTSNPN and SVGIG (reference sequence).

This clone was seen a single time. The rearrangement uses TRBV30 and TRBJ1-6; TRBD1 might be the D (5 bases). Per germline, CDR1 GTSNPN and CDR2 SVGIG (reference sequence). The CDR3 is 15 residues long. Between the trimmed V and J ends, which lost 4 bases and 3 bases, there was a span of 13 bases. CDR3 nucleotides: TGTGCCTGGAACCTCCCGGGACTCTATAATTCACCCCTCCACTTT. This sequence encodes CAWNLPGLYNSPLHF.

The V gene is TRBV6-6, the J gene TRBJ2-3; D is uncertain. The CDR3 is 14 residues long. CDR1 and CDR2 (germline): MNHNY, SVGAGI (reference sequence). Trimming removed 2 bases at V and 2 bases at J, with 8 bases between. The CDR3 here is CASSYRTDTDTQYF. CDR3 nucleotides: TGTGCCAGCAGTTACAGGACCGACACAGATACGCAGTATTTT.

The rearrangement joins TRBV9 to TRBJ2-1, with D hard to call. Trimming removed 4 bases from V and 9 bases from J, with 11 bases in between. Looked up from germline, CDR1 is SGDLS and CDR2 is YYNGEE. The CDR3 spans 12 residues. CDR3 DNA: TGTGCCAGCAGCCGTCTTAAGGGTGAGCAGTTCTTC. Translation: CASSRLKGEQFF.